Described below is a single T cell receptor (beta chain) sequence and its context. This clone's antigen is unknown. Base qualities are missing; no much larger clone stands one base away. Each collaborating institution followed its own protocols to collect whole blood in K2EDTA tubes. For TCRbeta analysis, collaborators shipped samples as frozen whole blood, isolated PBMCs, or DNA extracted from either of those sample types. Reading from cysteine to phenylalanine, the CDR3 counts 13 amino acids. This entry keeps only the CDR3 DNA: 39 bases, framed from base 1. Relative to germline, V is 1 base shorter and J is 12 bases shorter, with 13 bases between their ends. CDR1 and CDR2 are read off the germline V gene as SGHTA and FQGNSA. The sample belongs to a study of blood T cell repertoires in COVID-19 (dated by TCRdb to about 2020). For the wider study: The collaborator samples originated in the United States, Italy and Spain and spanned the acute and convalescent phases of COVID-19. The prospective study material was composed of cDNA or gDNA derived from T cells, B-cell-depleted T cells, or PBMCs. The samples were drawn from two sources: the first 160 participants of the ongoing ImmuneRACE study, and 1,000 to 1,500 subjects contributed by 6 global collaborators. A de-identified subject ID, COVID-19 status, age in years and sex were almost always included in the sample metadata. The dataset comprised deeply sampled blood TCRbeta repertoires from subjects exposed to, actively infected with, or recovered from COVID-19. Where available, HLA class I and class II types were taken from metadata supplied by the sample provider and were not determined by assay-based typing. The repertoires were released in a freely available public database intended as a resource for research on the immune response to SARS-CoV-2.

Overall results and qualifications from the work: The amount of clinical and demographic metadata varied by source and participant and was provided uncurated.

TCRbeta CDR3 regions were amplified from genomic DNA using the immunoSEQ Assay, a bias-controlled multiplex PCR. On the authors' methods: The number of nucleated cells in each sample was estimated from the amplification of reference gene primers within the assay. Sequence reads were collapsed and filtered to measure the absolute abundance of every unique TCRbeta CDR3 rearrangement. For each sample, productive Simpson clonality was calculated by taking the square root of Simpson's diversity index across productive rearrangements. TCRdb limited this immuneACCESS table to in-frame rearrangements with V and J called. A share of clones is missing; checked studies link under half to unresolved V genes, and the rest is unexplained. For V, J and clone size, that table is used; D and trimming come from the DNA. Within this sample are about 260,000 clones, with approximately 89% of them counted one time only. The leading ten clones occupy approximately 2.2% of the sample.

In this chain, TRBV7-2 is recombined with TRBJ2-1, and TRBD2 may be the D gene, going by 6 matching bases. The TCR comes from a woman aged 45-65 years with acute or convalescent COVID-19. The material sequenced was peripheral blood. The sequenced DNA is TGTGCCAGCAGCTTAGGTCGGGAGATTTGGCAGTTCTTC. Its translation is CASSLGREIWQFF.